This T cell receptor (beta chain) was sequenced in a study of low-dose radiotherapy and immunotherapy resistance in tumors. Overall study: Cohort 1 was treated with 0.5 Gy per fraction at 2-week intervals, amounting to 6.5 Gy overall. With cycle 1 day 1 as the start, patients took oral aspirin 300 mg daily for four cycles.

V lost 5 bases and J lost 10, with 17 bases in between. The CDR3 has 13 residues. Germline lookup yields CDR1 MDHEN and CDR2 SYDVKM. This clonotype was seen a handful of times. TRAV- and TRBV-specific primers, spanning alpha and beta chains, primed first-strand cDNA. TCRs underwent 15 to 20 PCR cycles of amplification with a constant-region primer and V-primer adapter. In vitro transcription amplified the mRNA that had been isolated. TCRdb fed the reads into MiXCR, producing one record per CDR3 protein. Of about 97,000 distinct CDR3 sequences listed, around 20% are singletons. Time point described: after trial treatment. Treatment: LDRT plus nivolumab, ipilimumab, low-dose cyclophosphamide and aspirin (RACIN trial). Low-dose radiotherapy and low-dose cyclophosphamide, together with aspirin, ipilimumab and nivolumab, were given to donors.

This sample comprised PBMCs, obtained after low-dose radiotherapy plus immunotherapy. The receptor was derived from a male donor with prostate cancer. The rearrangement joins TRBV28 to TRBJ2-5; a weak D match, TRBD1 (6 bases). CDR3 DNA: TGTGCCAGCAGTACAAAACCACAGGGAAACCAGTACTTC. Protein product: CASSTKPQGNQYF.